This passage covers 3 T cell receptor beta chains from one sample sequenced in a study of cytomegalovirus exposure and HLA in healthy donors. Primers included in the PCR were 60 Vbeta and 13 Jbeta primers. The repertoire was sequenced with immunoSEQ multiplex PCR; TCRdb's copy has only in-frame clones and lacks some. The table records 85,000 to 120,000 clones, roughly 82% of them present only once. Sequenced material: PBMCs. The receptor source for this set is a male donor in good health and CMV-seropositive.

The CDR3 loop is CASSSRTGVSNQPQHF. DNA of the CDR3: TGTGCCAGCAGTTCCCGGACAGGGGTAAGCAATCAGCCCCAGCATTTT. The J gene is TRBJ1-5, the V gene TRBV27; 9 bases fit TRBD1. V was pared by 4 bases and J by 1 base, with 5 bases of the junction left unmatched. CDR3 length equals 16 residues. Per germline, CDR1 MNHEY and CDR2 SMNVEV (reference sequence).

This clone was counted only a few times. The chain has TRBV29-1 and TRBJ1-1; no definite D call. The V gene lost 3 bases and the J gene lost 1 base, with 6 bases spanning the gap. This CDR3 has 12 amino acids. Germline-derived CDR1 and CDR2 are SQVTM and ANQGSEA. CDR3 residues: CSVDLANTEAFF. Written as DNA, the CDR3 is TGCAGCGTTGATCTGGCGAACACTGAAGCTTTCTTT.

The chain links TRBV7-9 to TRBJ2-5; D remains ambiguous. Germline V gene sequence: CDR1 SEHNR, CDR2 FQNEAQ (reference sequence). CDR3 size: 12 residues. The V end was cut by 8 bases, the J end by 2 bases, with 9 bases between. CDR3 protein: CASVAEQETQYF. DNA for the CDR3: TGTGCCAGCGTGGCAGAACAAGAGACCCAGTACTTC. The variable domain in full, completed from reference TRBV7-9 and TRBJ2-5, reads DTGVSQNPRHKITKRGQNVTFRCDPISEHNRLYWYRQTLGQGPEFLTYFQNEAQLEKSRLLSDRFSAERPKGSFSTLEIQRTEQGDSAMYLCASVAEQETQYFGPGTRLLVL.